The text below deals with one T cell receptor beta chain. These data originate in a study of blood T cell repertoires in COVID-19. Study in general: COVID-19 samples from acute and convalescent phases originated in the United States, Italy and Spain. From T cells, B-cell-depleted T cells, or PBMCs came the material, which was cDNA or gDNA.

Trimming stripped 3 bases from V and 2 bases from J, with 11 bases between. Per the germline V gene, CDR1 is SEHNR and CDR2 is FQNEAQ (reference sequence). CDR3 length: 14 residues. Assay used: immunoSEQ multiplex PCR; TCRdb lists only in-frame clones, some missing. This sample yields about 170,000 clones, of which approximately 90% are seen a single time; roughly 5.3% belongs to the top ten. The TCR was taken from a man aged 18 to 30 with COVID-19, enrolled during active disease. The sequencing sample was made of peripheral blood. The chain links TRBV7-9 to TRBJ2-7, with TRBD2 as a possible D gene (6 bases). The CDR3 coding sequence is TGTGCCAGCAGCTTCTCGGGGGAGGCCTACGAGCAGTACTTC. Amino acid sequence: CASSFSGEAYEQYF.